This T cell receptor (beta chain) was identified in a study of blood T cell repertoires in COVID-19. Profiling relied on immunoSEQ multiplex PCR, and the TCRdb table lists in-frame clones only, not all of them. The data show about half a million clones, 80% to 90% seen once. Germline CDR1 is SNHLY and CDR2 is FYNNEI. The CDR3 runs to 16 residues. V shed 3 bases and J shed 0 bases, with 15 bases lying between them. Source material: peripheral blood. This TCR was recovered from a human donor in a cohort sampled during active COVID-19. The rearrangement uses TRBV2 and TRBJ2-7, with D perhaps TRBD1 (5 bases). The CDR3 sequence: CASSDVTGVSSYEQYF. The CDR3 nucleotides read TGTGCCAGCAGTGACGTAACAGGCGTTAGCTCCTACGAGCAGTACTTC.